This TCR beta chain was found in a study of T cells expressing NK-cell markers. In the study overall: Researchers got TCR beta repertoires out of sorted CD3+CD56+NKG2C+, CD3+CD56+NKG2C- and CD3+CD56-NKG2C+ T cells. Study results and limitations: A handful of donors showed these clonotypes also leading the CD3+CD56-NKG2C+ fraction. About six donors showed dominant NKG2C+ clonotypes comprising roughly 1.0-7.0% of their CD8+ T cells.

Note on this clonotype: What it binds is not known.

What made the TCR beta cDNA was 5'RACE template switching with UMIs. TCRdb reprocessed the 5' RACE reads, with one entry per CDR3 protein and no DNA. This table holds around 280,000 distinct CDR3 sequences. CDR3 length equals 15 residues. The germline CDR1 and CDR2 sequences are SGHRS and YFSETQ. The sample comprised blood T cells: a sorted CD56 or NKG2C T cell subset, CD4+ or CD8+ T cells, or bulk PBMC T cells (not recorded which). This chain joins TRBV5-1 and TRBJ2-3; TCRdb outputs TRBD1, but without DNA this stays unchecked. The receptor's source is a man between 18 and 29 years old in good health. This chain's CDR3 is CASSFTWTRVDTQYF.